This TCR beta chain was captured by sequencing in a study of control samples from healthy donors and cancer patients. V lost 3 bases to trimming and J lost 4 bases, with 16 bases between them. The CDR3 loop spans 16 amino acids. Germline V gene sequence: CDR1 MGHRA, CDR2 YSYEKL. The repertoire was sequenced with immunoSEQ multiplex PCR; TCRdb's copy has only in-frame clones and lacks some. The table lists about 77,000 clones, around 94% of them singletons, with 5% to 6.5% in the top ten. Sequenced sample: blood. The chain carries TRBV4-1 and TRBJ2-1, with a tentative D call TRBD2 (7 bases). The receptor was derived from a woman aged 55-75 years in good health. CDR3 in amino acids: CASSQMRGGGYNEQFF. CDR3 coding DNA: TGCGCCAGCAGCCAGATGAGGGGGGGCGGTTACAATGAGCAGTTCTTC.